What follows are 26 T cell receptor beta chains derived from one specimen sequenced in a study of cytomegalovirus exposure and HLA in healthy donors. PCR involved 60 Vbeta and 13 Jbeta primers. Libraries were prepared by immunoSEQ multiplex PCR; TCRdb keeps only in-frame clonotypes and omits some of them. The table has around 100,000 clones, 70% to 80% seen once. Input material: PBMCs. These TCRs come from a woman aged 30 to 39 in good health and CMV-seropositive.

This clone has just one count. The chain has TRBV27 and TRBJ1-5, with D uncertain. V was clipped by 0 bases and J by 4 bases, with 10 bases between them. The V gene's germline CDR1 is MNHEY and CDR2 SMNVEV (reference sequence). The CDR3 covers 15 residues. CDR3 residues: CASSLSGQANQPQHF. The CDR3, as DNA: TGTGCCAGCAGTTTATCGGGCCAGGCAAATCAGCCCCAGCATTTT.

The rearrangement joins TRBV6-4 to TRBJ1-1; 8 bases align to TRBD1. In germline, CDR1 is MRHNA, CDR2 SNTAGT. The CDR3 runs 14 residues. V was pared by 4 bases and J by 3 bases, with 4 bases of the junction left unmatched. CDR3 loop: CASSVQGGDTEAFF. The DNA for the CDR3 is TGTGCCAGCAGTGTACAGGGGGGGGACACTGAAGCTTTCTTT.

The chain uses TRBV5-1 and TRBJ2-7; TRBD2 aligns across 7 bases. This CDR3 region has 16 residues. The V and J ends lost 2 bases and 1 base, in that order; junction bases with no gene match: 9. CDR1 is SGHRS, CDR2 YFSETQ, per germline. CDR3 protein: CASSFTSGRESYEQYF. The CDR3 bases are TGCGCCAGCAGCTTTACCTCAGGGCGGGAGTCCTACGAGCAGTACTTC.

The chain employs TRBV5-6 and TRBJ2-1, with D perhaps TRBD2 (6 bases). V lost 4 bases, J lost 9 bases, and 20 bases lay in between. CDR1 and CDR2 from the germline V gene are SGHDT and YYEEEE. This CDR3 is built from 15 residues. DNA for the CDR3: TGTGCCAGCAGCCCCCTCTTGCGCGGGAATGTTGAGCAGTTCTTC. This gives the protein CASSPLLRGNVEQFF.

The V gene is TRBV6-1, the J gene TRBJ1-5; D is possibly TRBD1 (5 bases). Per germline, CDR1 MNHNS and CDR2 SASEGT. Trimming took 1 base from V and 10 from J, leaving 14 bases between them. The CDR3 spans 14 residues. The CDR3 DNA sequence: TGTGCCAGCAGTGAAGAGCCAACTCAGGGTCCCCAGCATTTT. Residues: CASSEEPTQGPQHF.

This clone occurred a few times. The V gene is TRBV11-3, the J gene TRBJ2-7; the match to TRBD1 covers 7 bases. Germline V gives CDR1 SGHNT, CDR2 YENEEA. V lost 5 bases and J lost 4; bases outside the gene matches: 11. The CDR3 covers 15 residues. The CDR3, as DNA: TGTGCCAGCAGCCCCATCCCGGGACAGAGTTACGAGCAGTACTTC. Amino acids: CASSPIPGQSYEQYF.

The chain uses TRBV9 and TRBJ2-3; 7 positions agree with TRBD2. Germline V gives CDR1 SGDLS, CDR2 YYNGEE. This CDR3 has 16 amino acids. Trimming cost V 3 bases and J 2 bases; bases outside gene matches: 9. The CDR3 nucleotides read TGTGCCAGCAGCGCAAGCGGGGCACCTATCACAGATACGCAGTATTTT. Protein: CASSASGAPITDTQYF.

The chain carries TRBV2 and TRBJ2-3; possibly TRBD1 for D (7 bases). Germline V gene sequence: CDR1 SNHLY, CDR2 FYNNEI. This CDR3 has 13 residues. Trimming took 3 bases from V and 4 from J, leaving 8 bases between them. The CDR3: CASSDRGADTQYF. DNA for the CDR3: TGTGCCAGCAGTGACAGGGGGGCAGATACGCAGTATTTT.

This chain connects TRBV9 to TRBJ2-1; D unclear. The CDR3 has 15 amino acids. Germline V gene data show CDR1 as SGDLS and CDR2 as YYNGEE. The V gene lost 1 base and the J gene lost 0 bases, with 8 bases spanning the gap. DNA for the CDR3: TGTGCCAGCAGCGTACGAGTAGCCTCCTACAATGAGCAGTTCTTC. This sequence encodes CASSVRVASYNEQFF.

This chain joins TRBV5-4 and TRBJ1-2, with D unclear. Germline V gene data show CDR1 as SGHNT and CDR2 as YYREEE (reference sequence). V lost 1 base and J 2 bases, leaving 6 bases between the germline ends. The CDR3 is 13 residues long. The CDR3 loop is CASSLSGNYGYTF. Here the CDR3 DNA reads TGTGCCAGCAGCTTGTCAGGAAACTATGGCTACACCTTC.

As to this clone: The same CDR3 also results from other DNA sequences found in this sample. The chain carries TRBV2 and TRBJ2-7; TRBD2 matches at 9 bases. The CDR3 extends over 15 amino acids. Trimming cost V 7 bases and J 5 bases; bases outside gene matches: 12. Germline V gene data show CDR1 as SNHLY and CDR2 as FYNNEI. CDR3 in amino acids: CASNQRAGGNHEQYF. The CDR3 nucleotides read TGTGCCAGCAATCAGCGAGCGGGAGGTAACCACGAGCAGTACTTC.

The chain recombines TRBV7-2 with TRBJ1-2; D is undetermined. Trimming took 6 bases from V and 4 from J, leaving 15 bases between them. Germline V CDR1 and CDR2: SGHTA, FQGNSA. The CDR3 consists of 14 residues. The CDR3 nucleotides read TGTGCCAGCAGGACAAATGCCTTCTCCTATGGCTACACCTTC. Translation gives CASRTNAFSYGYTF.

The chain carries TRBV13 and TRBJ1-1; D call uncertain. Germline lookup yields CDR1 PRHDT and CDR2 FYEKMQ (reference sequence). The V and J ends lost 3 bases and 8 bases respectively, with 13 bases between them. This CDR3 has 13 residues. Written as DNA, the CDR3 is TGTGCCAGCAGCTTGAGGGCATCGCGCGAAGCTTTCTTT. This encodes CASSLRASREAFF.

This clone was observed once. The chain recombines TRBV30 with TRBJ2-5, with D possibly matching TRBD1 (5 bases). The DNA end favors TRBJ2-7, so the J call may be wrong. The germline V gene has CDR1 GTSNPN and CDR2 SVGIG (reference sequence). This CDR3 is built from 12 residues. This chain's CDR3 is CAWSVRQYEQYF. CDR3 sequence (DNA): TGTGCCTGGAGTGTACGACAGTACGAGCAGTACTTC.

The rearrangement joins TRBV6-5 to TRBJ1-2; a weak D match, TRBD1 (6 bases). Trimming took 0 bases from V and 7 from J, leaving 18 bases between them. CDR1 and CDR2 (germline): MNHEY, SVGAGI. This CDR3 has 16 residues. The DNA for the CDR3 is TGTGCCAGCAGTTACTCGGGAGGGGGGCAAAACCGTGGCTACACCTTC. This gives the protein CASSYSGGGQNRGYTF.

The V gene is TRBV6-4, the J gene TRBJ2-3; 8 positions agree with TRBD2. V was clipped by 1 base and J by 6 bases; unmatched bases: 6. Germline CDR1 and CDR2: MRHNA and SNTAGT. CDR3 size: 15 residues. This CDR3 reads CASSDWAGGSDTQYF. In DNA, the CDR3 is TGTGCCAGCAGTGACTGGGCGGGGGGCTCCGATACGCAGTATTTT.

J is TRBJ2-7 and V is TRBV7-9; D remains unclear. With 5 bases removed from V and 0 bases from J, the gap between germline ends came to 17 bases. Germline V gene lookup returns CDR1 SEHNR and CDR2 FQNEAQ (reference sequence). This CDR3 region has 16 residues. This CDR3 reads CASSPWSGRTSYEQYF. CDR3 sequence (DNA): TGTGCCAGCAGCCCTTGGTCAGGCCGAACCTCCTACGAGCAGTACTTC.

The V call is TRBV19, the J call TRBJ2-1; 12 nucleotides agree with TRBD2. From germline, CDR1 is LNHDA and CDR2 SQIVND (reference sequence). The CDR3 is 19 residues long. Trimming at V came to 5 bases and at J to 0 bases, leaving 11 bases not matched to a gene. CDR3 DNA: TGTGCCAGTAGTCCCGCGAGGACTAGCGGGGCTAGCTCCTACAATGAGCAGTTCTTC. The encoded protein is CASSPARTSGASSYNEQFF.

This rearrangement joins TRBV5-6 to TRBJ2-1; D call uncertain. V was cut by 4 bases and J by 5 bases, with 13 bases left in between. This CDR3 has 14 amino acids. The germline CDR1 and CDR2 sequences are SGHDT and YYEEEE. CDR3: CASSIETENNEQFF. The CDR3 DNA is TGTGCCAGCAGCATCGAGACGGAGAACAATGAGCAGTTCTTC.

V is TRBV29-1 and J is TRBJ2-7; TRBD1 is a possible D gene (5 bases). Per the germline V gene, CDR1 is SQVTM and CDR2 is ANQGSEA. This CDR3 spans 11 amino acids. The CDR3 spells CNVTDTYEQYF. CDR3 coding DNA: TGCAACGTGACAGACACCTACGAGCAGTACTTC.

V is TRBV19 and J is TRBJ1-6, with unresolved D. This CDR3 contains 15 residues. The germline V gene has CDR1 LNHDA and CDR2 SQIVND (reference sequence). V lost 4 bases and J lost 0, with 7 bases in between. The DNA of the CDR3 is TGTGCCAGTAGTACCTTTAGCTCCTATAATTCACCCCTCCACTTT. This sequence encodes CASSTFSSYNSPLHF.

The rearrangement links TRBV11-2 to TRBJ1-1, with 7 bases identical to TRBD1. Per the germline V gene, CDR1 is SGHAT and CDR2 is FQNNGV. This CDR3 comprises 14 residues. V lost 2 bases to trimming and J lost 9 bases; unmatched junction nucleotides: 9. The CDR3 reads CASSLSRGLPQAFF. The CDR3 bases are TGTGCCAGCAGCTTATCGAGGGGGCTCCCTCAAGCTTTCTTT. Variable domain in full (rest from reference TRBV11-2 and TRBJ1-1): EAGVAQSPRYKIIEKRQSVAFWCNPISGHATLYWYQQILGQGPKLLIQFQNNGVVDDSQLPKDRFSAERLKGVDSTLKIQPAKLEDSAVYLCASSLSRGLPQAFFGQGTRLTVV.

The chain couples TRBV11-2 to TRBJ2-3, with TRBD2 identical over 8 bases. The germline V gene encodes CDR1 SGHAT and CDR2 FQNNGV. The CDR3 is made up of 18 amino acids. The V gene end was trimmed by 3 bases and the J gene end by 3 bases; junction bases not matched to a gene: 14. The CDR3 loop reads CASSFHPVAGRGTDTQYF. CDR3 nucleotide sequence: TGTGCCAGCAGCTTTCACCCAGTAGCGGGGCGGGGGACAGATACGCAGTATTTT.

The rearrangement uses TRBV2 and TRBJ1-1; D uncertain. The CDR3 has 14 residues. The germline V and J ends were trimmed by 5 bases and 0 bases, with 10 bases remaining between them. Germline V gene data show CDR1 as SNHLY and CDR2 as FYNNEI. Here the CDR3 reads CASSIGEMNTEAFF. The CDR3 region has the DNA TGTGCCAGCAGTATTGGGGAGATGAACACTGAAGCTTTCTTT.

The chain links TRBV15 to TRBJ1-2; 8 positions match TRBD1. The CDR3 is 12 amino acids. Germline V gene data show CDR1 as LNHNV and CDR2 as YYDKDF (reference sequence). Trimming at V came to 8 bases and at J to 7 bases, leaving 6 bases not matched to a gene. The CDR3 bases are TGTGCCACCTCGACAGGGGCTCTTGGCTACACCTTC. It specifies CATSTGALGYTF. Drawing the rest from reference TRBV15 and TRBJ1-2, the complete variable domain is DAMVIQNPRYQVTQFGKPVTLSCSQTLNHNVMYWYQQKSSQAPKLLFHYYDKDFNNEADTPDNFQSRRPNTSFCFLDIRSPGLGDTAMYLCATSTGALGYTFGSGTRLTVV.

The CDR3 DNA reads as TGTGCCAGCAGGAGTAGCGGGAGGGCTGAGCAGTTCTTC. Its translation is CASRSSGRAEQFF. J is TRBJ2-1 and V is TRBV2, with 11 bases fitting TRBD2. The CDR3 has 13 residues. CDR1 SNHLY and CDR2 FYNNEI come from the germline V gene. The V gene end was trimmed by 6 bases and the J gene end by 9 bases; junction bases not matched to a gene: 4.